This TCR beta chain stems from a study of CD8 T cells in Susac syndrome. RNA totalling 0.5 to 1 ug underwent reverse transcription with random hexamers. From the immunoSEQ multiplex PCR reads, TCRdb called clonotypes with MiXCR, one entry per CDR3 protein. The sample consists of roughly 200,000 distinct CDR3 sequences, 85% to 95% of them appearing once. This CDR3 spans 13 amino acids. Germline CDR1 reads DFQATT; CDR2 reads SNEGSKA (reference sequence). Trimming took off 7 bases at V and 1 base at J, with 12 bases between the two ends. The sequence came from a human donor with multiple sclerosis. V gene TRBV20-1 combines with J gene TRBJ2-3; TRBD2 is a possible D gene (6 bases). The sequenced material came from CD4+ T cells from PBMCs. CDR3 amino acids: CSVRQRGTDTQYF. For the CDR3, the DNA is TGCAGTGTTCGCCAGCGGGGCACAGATACGCAGTATTTT.